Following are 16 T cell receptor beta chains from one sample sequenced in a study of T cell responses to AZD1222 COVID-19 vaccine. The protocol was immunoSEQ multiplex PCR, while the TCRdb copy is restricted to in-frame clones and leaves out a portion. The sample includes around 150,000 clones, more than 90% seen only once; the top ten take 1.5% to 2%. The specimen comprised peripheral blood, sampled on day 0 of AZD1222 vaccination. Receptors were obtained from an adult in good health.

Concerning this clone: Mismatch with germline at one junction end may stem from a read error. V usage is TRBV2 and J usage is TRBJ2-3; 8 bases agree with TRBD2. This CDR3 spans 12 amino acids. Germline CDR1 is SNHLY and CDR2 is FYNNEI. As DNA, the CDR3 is TGTGCCAGCAGTGAAGGACGGGGGGGCAAGGATTTT. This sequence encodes CASSEGRGGKDF.

The CDR3 bases are TGCGCCAGCAGCCAAGATCCGCGGGGGGCAGATACGCAGTATTTT. As protein: CASSQDPRGADTQYF. This chain connects TRBV4-1 to TRBJ2-3; 8 bases are a match to TRBD2. Germline V gene lookup returns CDR1 MGHRA and CDR2 YSYEKL. V lost 0 bases to trimming and J lost 4 bases; unmatched junction nucleotides: 3. The CDR3 contains 15 residues.

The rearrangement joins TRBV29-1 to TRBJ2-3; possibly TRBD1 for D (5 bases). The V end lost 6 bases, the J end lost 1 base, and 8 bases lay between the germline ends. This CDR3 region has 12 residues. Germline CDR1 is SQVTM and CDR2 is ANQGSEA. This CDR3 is CSVPQGTDTQYF. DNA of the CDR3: TGCAGCGTGCCACAGGGCACAGATACGCAGTATTTT.

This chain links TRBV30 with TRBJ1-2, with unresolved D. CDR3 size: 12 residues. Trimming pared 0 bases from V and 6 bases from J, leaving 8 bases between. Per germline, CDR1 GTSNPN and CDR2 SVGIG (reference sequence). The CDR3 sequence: CAWSVSGDGYTF. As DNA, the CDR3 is TGTGCCTGGAGTGTTTCTGGAGATGGCTACACCTTC.

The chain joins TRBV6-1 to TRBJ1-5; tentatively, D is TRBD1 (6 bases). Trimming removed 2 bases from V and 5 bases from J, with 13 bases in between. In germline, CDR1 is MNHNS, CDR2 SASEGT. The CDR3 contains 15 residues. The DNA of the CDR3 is TGTGCCAGCAGTGAATTCGGGGGGCCATATCAGCCCCAGCATTTT. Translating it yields CASSEFGGPYQPQHF.

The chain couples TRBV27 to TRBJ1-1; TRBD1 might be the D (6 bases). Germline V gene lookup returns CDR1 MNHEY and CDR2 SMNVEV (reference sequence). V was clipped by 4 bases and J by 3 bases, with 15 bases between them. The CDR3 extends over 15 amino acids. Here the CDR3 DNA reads TGTGCCAGCAGTTCTCTTGGGGGGGCGGACACTGAAGCTTTCTTT. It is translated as CASSSLGGADTEAFF.

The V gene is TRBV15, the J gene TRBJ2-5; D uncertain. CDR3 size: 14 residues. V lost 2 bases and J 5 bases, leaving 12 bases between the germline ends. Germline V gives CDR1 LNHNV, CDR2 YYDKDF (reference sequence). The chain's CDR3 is CATSRIRDSETQYF. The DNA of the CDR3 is TGTGCCACCAGCAGAATTAGGGATTCGGAGACCCAGTACTTC.

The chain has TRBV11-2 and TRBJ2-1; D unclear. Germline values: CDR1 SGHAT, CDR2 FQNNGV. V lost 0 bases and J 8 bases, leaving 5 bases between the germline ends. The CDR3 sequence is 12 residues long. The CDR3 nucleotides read TGTGCCAGCAGCTTAGAAGTCCATGAGCAGTTCTTC. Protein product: CASSLEVHEQFF.

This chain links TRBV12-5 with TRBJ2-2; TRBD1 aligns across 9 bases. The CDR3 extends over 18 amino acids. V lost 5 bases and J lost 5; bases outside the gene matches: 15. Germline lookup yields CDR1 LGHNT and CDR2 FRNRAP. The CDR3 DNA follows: TGTGCTAGTGGTATCGGACAGGGGTTCCAGGGCGGGACCGGGGAGCTGTTTTTT. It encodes CASGIGQGFQGGTGELFF.

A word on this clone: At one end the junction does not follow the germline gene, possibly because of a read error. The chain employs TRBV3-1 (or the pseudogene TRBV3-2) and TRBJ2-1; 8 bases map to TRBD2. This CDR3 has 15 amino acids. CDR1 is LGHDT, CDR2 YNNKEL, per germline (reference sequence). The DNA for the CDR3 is TGTGCCAGCAACCAAAGGACTAGCTCTCCCAATGAGCAGTTCTTC. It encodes CASNQRTSSPNEQFF.

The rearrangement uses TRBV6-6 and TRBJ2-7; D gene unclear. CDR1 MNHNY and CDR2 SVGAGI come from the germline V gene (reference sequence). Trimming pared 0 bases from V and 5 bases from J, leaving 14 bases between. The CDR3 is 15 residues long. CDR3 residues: CASSYSHLGIHEQYF. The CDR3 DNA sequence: TGTGCCAGCAGTTACTCACATTTAGGGATCCACGAGCAGTACTTC.

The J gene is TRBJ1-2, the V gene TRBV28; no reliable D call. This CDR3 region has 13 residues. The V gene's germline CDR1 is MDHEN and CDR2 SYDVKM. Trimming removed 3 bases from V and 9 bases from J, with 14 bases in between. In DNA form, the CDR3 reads TGTGCCAGCAGTTTTTCAGCCCCTCTCCGCTACACCTTC. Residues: CASSFSAPLRYTF.

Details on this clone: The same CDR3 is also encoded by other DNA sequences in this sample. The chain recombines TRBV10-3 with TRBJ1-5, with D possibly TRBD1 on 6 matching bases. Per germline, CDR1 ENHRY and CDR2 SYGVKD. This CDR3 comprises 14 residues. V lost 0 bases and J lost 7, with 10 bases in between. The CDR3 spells CAISESTGRQPQHF. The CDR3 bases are TGTGCCATCAGTGAGTCCACAGGGAGGCAGCCCCAGCATTTT.

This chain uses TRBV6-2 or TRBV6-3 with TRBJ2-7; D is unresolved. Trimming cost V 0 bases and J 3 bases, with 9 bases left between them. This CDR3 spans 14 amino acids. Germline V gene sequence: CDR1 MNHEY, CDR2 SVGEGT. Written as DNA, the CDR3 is TGTGCCAGCAGTTACTCTCTAACGAACTACGAGCAGTACTTC. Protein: CASSYSLTNYEQYF.

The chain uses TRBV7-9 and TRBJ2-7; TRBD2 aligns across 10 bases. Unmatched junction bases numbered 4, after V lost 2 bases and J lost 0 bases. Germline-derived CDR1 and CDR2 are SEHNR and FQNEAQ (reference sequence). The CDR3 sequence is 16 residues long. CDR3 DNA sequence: TGTGCCAGCAGCTTATCACTAGCGGGGAGCTCCTACGAGCAGTACTTC. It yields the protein CASSLSLAGSSYEQYF.

CDR3 loop: CASSPGTAPQETQYF. In DNA, the CDR3 is TGTGCCAGCTCACCAGGGACAGCACCCCAAGAGACCCAGTACTTC. V and J are TRBV18 and TRBJ2-5; TRBD1 agrees at 7 bases. The CDR3 loop spans 15 amino acids. Trimming removed 2 bases from V and 1 base from J; junction bases left unmatched: 4. Germline lookup yields CDR1 KGHSH and CDR2 LQKENI.